A single sample gave rise to the 9 T cell receptor beta chains below, sequenced in a study of T cells in Graves' hyperthyroidism and ophthalmopathy. Amplification yielded TCR beta CDR3 regions, with RNA transcripts as the source. A first-round RT-PCR of the TCR CDR3 used the HTBI primer set. TCRdb called the multiplex PCR reads again in MiXCR, with one record for every CDR3 protein. The repertoire consists of 480,000 or so distinct CDR3 sequences, with approximately 49% occurring once and the leading ten covering about two fifths. Sequenced: peripheral blood or thyroid tissue (not recorded which). The receptors were gathered from an adult woman with Graves' disease, either hyperthyroidism or ophthalmopathy (not recorded which).

This chain joins TRBV11-2 and TRBJ2-5, with a tentative D call TRBD1 (6 bases). Looked up from germline, CDR1 is SGHAT and CDR2 is FQNNGV. Trimming stripped 3 bases from V and 1 base from J, with 18 bases between. The CDR3 runs 17 residues. CDR3 amino acids: CASSFTGTSPSQETQYF. For the CDR3, the DNA is TGTGCCAGCAGCTTTACAGGGACGTCTCCTTCCCAAGAGACCCAGTACTTC.

This clonotype was seen many times. At one end the junction does not follow the germline gene, possibly because of a read error. This chain uses TRBV6-5 with TRBJ1-1; 8 nucleotides align to TRBD1. Per the germline V gene, CDR1 is MNHEY and CDR2 is SVGAGI. The CDR3 consists of 13 residues. CDR3 protein: CTSSYQTGAEAFF. In DNA, the CDR3 is TGTACCAGCAGTTACCAGACAGGGGCTGAAGCTTTCTTT.

The table lists this clonotype with a few counts. The V and J genes are TRBV29-1 and TRBJ2-7; 8 positions match TRBD1. Germline assignment: CDR1 SQVTM and CDR2 ANQGSEA. The CDR3 sequence is 13 residues long. The CDR3 DNA sequence: TGCAGTCTAGAGGGGACAGGCTCCTACGAGCAGTACTTC. It specifies CSLEGTGSYEQYF.

The CDR3 sequence is CSAPDRGSHQPQYF. The CDR3 coding sequence is TGCAGTGCCCCGGACAGGGGAAGTCATCAGCCCCAGTACTTC. J is TRBJ2-5 and V is TRBV20-1; 9 nucleotides line up with TRBD1. With 6 bases clipped from V and 9 bases from J, the junction kept 14 bases outside the gene matches. The CDR3 sequence is 14 residues long. From germline, CDR1 is DFQATT and CDR2 SNEGSKA (reference sequence).

This clonotype was recorded once. An end of the junction differs from the germline gene, which may be a read error. The chain has TRBV27 and TRBJ2-7; no firm D call. Germline V gene sequence: CDR1 MNHEY, CDR2 SMNVEV (reference sequence). The length of the CDR3 is 13 residues. The CDR3 is CASSFVGSHEQYF. The CDR3 region has the DNA TGTGCCAGCAGTTTTGTGGGCTCCCACGAGCAGTACTTC.

This sequence joins TRBV7-6 and TRBJ2-2; TRBD2 agrees at 7 bases. CDR1 and CDR2 from the germline V gene are SGHVS and FNYEAQ. The CDR3 is made up of 13 amino acids. J gave up 7 bases and V 4 bases, and 3 bases lay outside the gene matches. The CDR3 spells CASSSRTSGELFF. CDR3 sequence (DNA): TGTGCCAGCAGCTCCCGGACTAGCGGGGAGCTGTTTTTT.

The chain combines TRBV20-1 with TRBJ1-4; the D gene is possibly TRBD1 (5 bases). The germline CDR1 and CDR2 sequences are DFQATT and SNEGSKA (reference sequence). The CDR3 runs 13 residues. V lost 5 bases, J lost 6 bases, and 13 bases lay in between. CDR3 sequence: CSADGGLDEKLFF. The CDR3 nucleotides are TGCAGTGCTGACGGGGGGTTAGATGAAAAACTGTTTTTT.

This chain connects TRBV7-9 to TRBJ1-6, with TRBD1 as a possible D gene (5 bases). The germline V gene has CDR1 SEHNR and CDR2 FQNEAQ (reference sequence). V dropped 3 bases and J dropped 8 bases, with 14 bases sitting between them. The CDR3 runs to 15 residues. CDR3 sequence: CASSFTGRADSPLHF. The CDR3 coding sequence is TGTGCCAGCAGCTTTACTGGCAGGGCGGATTCACCCCTCCACTTT.

This sequence joins TRBV7-9 and TRBJ1-5; perhaps TRBD1 as D (6 bases). Trimming removed 6 bases at V and 2 bases at J, with 14 bases between. Germline values: CDR1 SEHNR, CDR2 FQNEAQ (reference sequence). The CDR3 loop spans 15 amino acids. The CDR3 nucleotides read TGTGCCAGCAGATCGGGACACCTTGGCAATCAGCCCCAGCATTTT. It codes for CASRSGHLGNQPQHF. Drawing the rest from reference TRBV7-9 and TRBJ1-5, the complete variable domain is DTGVSQNPRHKITKRGQNVTFRCDPISEHNRLYWYRQTLGQGPEFLTYFQNEAQLEKSRLLSDRFSAERPKGSFSTLEIQRTEQGDSAMYLCASRSGHLGNQPQHFGDGTRLSIL.